The following is a T cell receptor (beta chain) sequence with its context. The antigen is not known. The protocol was immunoSEQ multiplex PCR, while the TCRdb copy is restricted to in-frame clones and leaves out a portion. The table lists about 42,000 clones, 85% to 90% of them singletons. These data are taken from a study of OX40 agonist ivuxolimab in advanced cancers. Whole-study findings and limits: The antigen specificity of the peripheral T cells (those that were expanded) was not determined. In a subset of nonresponders, normalized T-cell clonal expansion was also low.

Systemic immunosuppression or autoimmune disease history was grounds to exclude patients. Sequenced material: CD4+ or CD8+ T cells sorted from blood, taken in a trial of the OX40 agonist ivuxolimab. This receptor was identified in an adult with an advanced solid tumor such as melanoma, head and neck, liver or kidney cancer.

The CDR3, as DNA: TGTGCCAGCAGTTCCCTCCCTTACACCGGGGAGCTGTTTTTT. Residues: CASSSLPYTGELFF. This chain uses TRBV28 with TRBJ2-2; D remains ambiguous. In germline, CDR1 is MDHEN, CDR2 SYDVKM. V was pared by 4 bases and J by 3 bases, with 9 bases between. The CDR3 is 14 amino acids.